A selection of T cell receptor beta chains follows, all from one sample in a study of blood T cell repertoires in COVID-19. Produced via immunoSEQ multiplex PCR; TCRdb's table is partial and in-frame only. This table holds about 160,000 clones, about four fifths found once. The sample consisted of PBMCs or T cells enriched from blood (not recorded which). The receptors stem from an older woman who had recovered from COVID-19. The CDR3 runs from the conserved cysteine through the conserved F or W.

j_call	v_call	cdr3_aa
TRBJ1-2	TRBV30	CAWSGETGSARGYTF
TRBJ2-1	TRBV7-3	CASSLLQYNEQFF
TRBJ2-1	TRBV2	CASRALPNEQFF
TRBJ1-1	TRBV30	CAWGRENTEAFF
TRBJ1-1	TRBV5-1	CASSLRTDMNTEAFF
TRBJ2-5	TRBV12-5	CASGLPSGGAETQYF
TRBJ1-1	TRBV6-5	CASRQGAEAFF
TRBJ2-1	TRBV24-1	CATSDPGSGGIGRIEQFF
TRBJ2-3	TRBV5-4	CASSFGGGEGDTQYF
TRBJ2-3	TRBV5-1	CASSFGSSRGPDTQYF
TRBJ2-3	TRBV19	CASSIAGGQADTQYF
TRBJ2-5	TRBV3-1/TRBV3-2	CASSQVLAVETQYF
TRBJ1-2	TRBV13	CASSLGQGVAYGYTF
TRBJ2-2	TRBV5-6	CASSHRLAGGYTGELFF
TRBJ1-5	TRBV23-1	CASSQPGQPCNQPQHF
TRBJ2-3	TRBV2	CASNFADTQYF
TRBJ2-1	TRBV9	CASSVGTSGGPGRGYNEQFF
TRBJ1-3	TRBV4-2	CASSQGIVEGGRNTIYF